These T cell receptor beta chains were read from a single sample in a study of brain T cells in children with intractable seizures. Produced via immunoSEQ multiplex PCR; TCRdb's table is partial and in-frame only. The sample yields some 41,000 clones, approximately 92% seen once. The starting material was peripheral blood, obtained at surgery. These receptors all come from a girl between 2 and 10 years old with tuberous sclerosis and intractable seizures. Each CDR3 is given with its conserved first and last residue. The order of the fields is D gene, clone size, V gene, J gene, CDR3 length, CDR3 protein, CDR3 DNA. A D gene is named only where the DNA matches it firmly. The size of a clone is reported for some rows only, either as once, few or many, or as a class for expanded clones.

-	-	TRBV18	TRBJ2-7	14	CASSPHLSRAEQYF	TGTGCCAGCTCACCACATCTGTCGAGGGCCGAGCAGTACTTC
TRBD1	-	TRBV12-5	TRBJ1-2	20	CASGLVVGGLEQGLNYGYTF	TGTGCTAGTGGTTTGGTCGTGGGGGGCCTGGAACAGGGGCTGAACTATGGCTACACCTTC
-	-	TRBV19	TRBJ1-4	15	CASKMEGLSNEKLFF	TGTGCCAGTAAAATGGAGGGGCTCAGTAATGAAAAACTGTTTTTT
-	-	TRBV5-6	TRBJ2-4	17	CASSSSLSGLAKNIQYF	TGTGCCAGCAGCAGTTCCCTTAGCGGCCTAGCCAAAAACATTCAGTACTTC
-	-	TRBV7-6	TRBJ2-2	18	CASSLIGGQGSSTGELFF	TGTGCCAGCAGCTTGATTGGGGGTCAGGGTAGTTCCACCGGGGAGCTGTTTTTT
-	-	TRBV7-9	TRBJ1-5	15	CASSLDRGGHQPQHF	TGTGCCAGCAGCTTAGATAGGGGCGGACATCAGCCCCAGCATTTT
TRBD1	-	TRBV30	TRBJ1-4	15	CAWSYSGTGDEKLFF	TGTGCCTGGAGTTATTCCGGGACAGGGGATGAAAAACTGTTTTTT
TRBD1	once	TRBV7-2	TRBJ2-2	17	CASRSLRGRELVGELFF	TGTGCCAGCAGATCCCTCAGGGGGCGCGAATTGGTCGGGGAGCTGTTTTTT
-	-	TRBV6-1	TRBJ1-3	15	CASSEASLFGNTIYF	TGTGCCAGCAGTGAAGCGAGTCTATTTGGAAACACCATATATTTT
TRBD1	-	TRBV7-2	TRBJ1-5	15	CASSLAGQGNQPQHF	TGTGCCAGCAGCTTAGCGGGACAGGGCAATCAGCCCCAGCATTTT
TRBD1	-	TRBV4-1	TRBJ2-7	16	CASSQVYRGLGYEQYF	TGCGCCAGCAGCCAAGTCTACAGGGGGCTTGGGTACGAGCAGTACTTC
-	-	TRBV19	TRBJ1-2	16	CASSIDRSVGLGGYTF	TGTGCCAGTAGTATCGATCGATCGGTAGGGCTAGGCGGCTACACCTTC
TRBD2	-	TRBV6-5	TRBJ2-5	15	CASSHYGTRGETQYF	TGTGCCAGCAGCCACTACGGGACTAGAGGAGAGACCCAGTACTTC
-	once	TRBV6-5	TRBJ1-3	14	CAGSGQASGNTIYF	TGTGCCGGATCCGGACAAGCCTCTGGAAACACCATATATTTT
-	-	TRBV3-1/TRBV3-2	TRBJ2-3	13	CASSQGQWDTQYF	TGTGCCAGCAGCCAAGGTCAGTGGGATACGCAGTATTTT
-	-	TRBV21-1	TRBJ2-7	16	CASSSWGGTGNYEQYF	TGTGCCAGCAGTTCTTGGGGGGGAACGGGGAACTACGAGCAGTACTTC
TRBD2	-	TRBV11-1	TRBJ2-3	14	CASSLRTSLDTQYF	TGTGCCAGCAGCCTCCGGACTAGTTTAGATACGCAGTATTTT
-	-	TRBV7-2	TRBJ1-1	15	CASSYGGGMNTEAFF	TGTGCCAGCAGTTACGGCGGAGGGATGAACACTGAAGCTTTCTTT
TRBD1	-	TRBV9	TRBJ1-3	15	CASSVGQGAGNTIYF	TGTGCCAGCAGCGTAGGACAGGGCGCTGGAAACACCATATATTTT
TRBD1	-	TRBV24-1	TRBJ2-6	18	CATSSPSGQATGANVLTF	TGTGCCACCAGTTCTCCCTCGGGACAGGCCACTGGGGCCAACGTCCTGACTTTC
TRBD1	-	TRBV29-1	TRBJ1-2	14	CSVVRQGMAYGYTF	TGCAGCGTTGTAAGACAGGGGATGGCTTATGGCTACACCTTC
-	-	TRBV19	TRBJ1-3	14	CASSIQLSGNTIYF	TGTGCCAGTAGTATACAGCTCTCTGGAAACACCATATATTTT
-	few	TRBV7-9	TRBJ1-5	15	CASSATGRDNQPQHF	TGTGCCAGCAGCGCAACCGGGCGCGACAATCAGCCCCAGCATTTT
-	-	TRBV5-8	TRBJ1-2	16	CASSLGFGRLNYGYTF	TGTGCCAGCAGCTTGGGTTTCGGCCGGCTTAACTATGGCTACACCTTC
TRBD1	-	TRBV6-1	TRBJ1-4	16	CASSARGGQGDEKLFF	TGTGCCAGCAGTGCAAGGGGGGGACAGGGGGATGAAAAACTGTTTTTT
TRBD1	once	TRBV19	TRBJ1-1	13	CASMLQGVTEAFF	TGTGCCAGTATGCTACAGGGGGTCACTGAAGCTTTCTTT
-	-	TRBV4-2	TRBJ1-1	17	CASSQGRGAPLNTEAFF	TGTGCCAGCAGCCAAGGAAGAGGGGCCCCCCTGAACACTGAAGCTTTCTTT
TRBD1	-	TRBV19	TRBJ1-1	14	CASRHRTGGNEAFF	TGTGCCAGTAGGCACAGGACAGGGGGCAATGAAGCTTTCTTT
TRBD2	-	TRBV19	TRBJ2-3	15	CASNSLAGSTDTQYF	TGTGCCAGTAACTCACTAGCGGGGAGCACAGATACGCAGTATTTT
TRBD2	-	TRBV5-3	TRBJ2-5	18	CARSCRIAGGPWWETQYF	TGTGCCAGAAGCTGCCGGATAGCGGGGGGGCCGTGGTGGGAGACCCAGTACTTC
-	-	TRBV6-5	TRBJ1-1	14	CASSFDSSNTEAFF	TGTGCCAGCAGTTTCGACAGTTCGAACACTGAAGCTTTCTTT
-	-	TRBV10-3	TRBJ1-3	17	CAISESDSTNGRNTIYF	TGTGCCATCAGTGAGTCTGACAGTACAAACGGTAGAAACACCATATATTTT
-	-	TRBV6-5	TRBJ2-7	14	CASRPDRSSREQYF	TGTGCCAGCAGACCCGACAGGTCTTCCCGCGAGCAGTACTTC
-	-	TRBV27	TRBJ2-5	14	CASALGGYQETQYF	TGTGCCAGCGCTTTAGGGGGTTATCAAGAGACCCAGTACTTC